The 27 T cell receptor beta chains given below trace back to one sample, sequenced in a study of cytomegalovirus exposure and HLA in healthy donors. The PCR contained 60 Vbeta and 13 Jbeta primers. Sequencing used immunoSEQ multiplex PCR; TCRdb keeps in-frame clones, though not all of them. The sample has 150,000 to 200,000 clones, around 76% seen once. The sample comprised PBMCs. The receptors come from a man aged 55-75 years in good health and CMV-seronegative.

The chain couples TRBV19 to TRBJ2-5, with 7 bases that match TRBD1. The CDR3 totals 13 residues. CDR1 and CDR2 (germline): LNHDA, SQIVND (reference sequence). Trimming removed 7 bases from V and 6 bases from J; junction bases left unmatched: 8. CDR3 residues: CASTRQGSKTQYF. As DNA, the CDR3 is TGTGCCAGTACCAGACAGGGCAGTAAGACCCAGTACTTC. The whole variable domain, remainder taken from reference TRBV19 and TRBJ2-5, is DGGITQSPKYLFRKEGQNVTLSCEQNLNHDAMYWYRQDPGQGLRLIYYSQIVNDFQKGDIAEGYSVSREKKESFPLTVTSAQKNPTAFYLCASTRQGSKTQYFGPGTRLLVL.

CDR3 in DNA: TGTGCCAGCAGTGAAGTAGGACTTAGCTCCTACGAGCAGTACTTC. Residues: CASSEVGLSSYEQYF. The chain links TRBV6-1 to TRBJ2-7; D might be TRBD2 (5 bases). Trimming took 1 base from V and 0 from J, leaving 10 bases between them. Germline CDR1 reads MNHNS; CDR2 reads SASEGT. The CDR3 extends over 15 amino acids.

The chain links TRBV5-1 to TRBJ2-3; 9 bases line up with TRBD1. V gave up 1 base and J gave up 7 bases; unmatched junction bases: 7. Looked up from germline, CDR1 is SGHRS and CDR2 is YFSETQ. The CDR3 consists of 15 residues. The CDR3 DNA reads as TGCGCCAGCAGCTTGTACCGGACAGGGGCCAATACGCAGTATTTT. It is translated as CASSLYRTGANTQYF.

The chain has TRBV5-1 and TRBJ2-2; D gene ambiguous. The CDR3 has 13 amino acids. Trimming cost V 1 base and J 5 bases, with 6 bases left between them. The germline CDR1 and CDR2 sequences are SGHRS and YFSETQ. In DNA, the CDR3 is TGCGCCAGCAGCTTGAGCAGGACCGGGGAGCTGTTTTTT. Protein: CASSLSRTGELFF.

This clone has just one count. The chain is built from TRBV5-1 and TRBJ2-2; TRBD2 agrees at 7 bases. J gave up 5 bases and V 4 bases, and 8 bases lay outside the gene matches. The CDR3 is 15 residues long. Germline V gene lookup returns CDR1 SGHRS and CDR2 YFSETQ. CDR3 sequence reads: CASSVGTTRTGELFF. CDR3 sequence (DNA): TGCGCCAGCAGCGTGGGGACTACGAGGACCGGGGAGCTGTTTTTT. The full variable domain, completed using reference TRBV5-1 and TRBJ2-2, is KAGVTQTPRYLIKTRGQQVTLSCSPISGHRSVSWYQQTPGQGLQFLFEYFSETQRNKGNFPGRFSGRQFSNSRSEMNVSTLELGDSALYLCASSVGTTRTGELFFGEGSRLTVL.

This clone was seen a few times. The CDR3 coding sequence is TGTGCCAGCAGGTTCGGACTAGAAAACTCTGGGGCCAACGTCCTGACTTTC. It encodes CASRFGLENSGANVLTF. The gene calls are TRBV5-4 and TRBJ2-6; 7 bases match TRBD2. Germline CDR1 is SGHNT and CDR2 is YYREEE (reference sequence). The CDR3 extends over 17 amino acids. Unmatched junction bases numbered 8, after V lost 5 bases and J lost 0 bases. The variable domain in full, completed from reference TRBV5-4 and TRBJ2-6, reads ETGVTQSPTHLIKTRGQQVTLRCSSQSGHNTVSWYQQALGQGPQFIFQYYREEENGRGNFPPRFSGLQFPNYSSELNVNALELDDSALYLCASRFGLENSGANVLTFGAGSRLTVL.

In nucleotides, the CDR3 is TGTGCCAGCAGCTTTGGCCAGGTACAGCCCCAGCATTTT. It yields the protein CASSFGQVQPQHF. The chain is built from TRBV11-2 and TRBJ1-5; the D is unclear. This CDR3 spans 13 amino acids. Germline assignment: CDR1 SGHAT and CDR2 FQNNGV. Trimming cost V 3 bases and J 7 bases, with 10 bases left between them.

The V gene is TRBV6-1, the J gene TRBJ2-7, with D possibly being TRBD2 (5 bases). Per the germline V gene, CDR1 is MNHNS and CDR2 is SASEGT. Trimming stripped 6 bases from V and 2 bases from J, with 8 bases between. This CDR3 region has 12 residues. The CDR3 DNA sequence: TGTGCCAGCAGACCCGGGGCCTACGAGCAGTACTTC. It translates to CASRPGAYEQYF.

This chain links TRBV29-1 with TRBJ2-1, with TRBD2 matching 8 bases. The trim removed 7 bases at V and 6 bases at J, leaving 8 bases unmatched. The CDR3 runs 13 residues. Germline lookup yields CDR1 SQVTM and CDR2 ANQGSEA. CDR3 DNA: TGCAGCGCCGGGGGGGGGATCAGCAATGAGCAGTTCTTC. It specifies CSAGGGISNEQFF.

The genes are TRBV10-3 and TRBJ2-5; 8 positions agree with TRBD1. This CDR3 contains 12 residues. Germline V gives CDR1 ENHRY, CDR2 SYGVKD. The V gene end was trimmed by 6 bases and the J gene end by 3 bases; junction bases not matched to a gene: 0. The CDR3: CAIRDREETQYF. CDR3 bases: TGTGCCATCAGGGACAGGGAAGAGACCCAGTACTTC.

The genes are TRBV19 and TRBJ2-7, with 9 bases fitting TRBD1. This CDR3 has 15 residues. Germline-derived CDR1 and CDR2 are LNHDA and SQIVND (reference sequence). The junction had 9 bases not matched to a gene; V was cut back by 4 bases and J by 5 bases. The CDR3 sequence: CASSRGPGQGNEQYF. The CDR3 DNA follows: TGTGCCAGTAGTAGGGGACCGGGACAGGGAAACGAGCAGTACTTC.

The CDR3 DNA reads TGTGCCAGCAGGGAGGAGATAGGGAAAGATACGCAGTATTTT. Its protein product is CASREEIGKDTQYF. The chain joins TRBV5-4 to TRBJ2-3; possibly TRBD2 for D (5 bases). Germline V gene lookup returns CDR1 SGHNT and CDR2 YYREEE (reference sequence). Trimming left V 5 bases short and J 5 bases short, with 15 bases between. CDR3 size: 14 residues.

The chain employs TRBV28 and TRBJ1-5, with D tentatively TRBD1 (6 bases). The CDR3 is made up of 17 amino acids. Trimming shortened V by 1 base and J by 3 bases, and 16 bases separated the two germline ends. Germline V gene data show CDR1 as MDHEN and CDR2 as SYDVKM. CDR3 sequence (DNA): TGTGCCAGCAGTTTATTCGGGAGGGGGGAGGACAATCAGCCCCAGCATTTT. Translating gives CASSLFGRGEDNQPQHF. The full variable domain, with the rest looked up from reference TRBV28 and TRBJ1-5, is DVKVTQSSRYLVKRTGEKVFLECVQDMDHENMFWYRQDPGLGLRLIYFSYDVKMKEKGDIPEGYSVSREKKERFSLILESASTNQTSMYLCASSLFGRGEDNQPQHFGDGTRLSIL.

J is TRBJ1-1 and V is TRBV30, with 9 bases identical to TRBD1. CDR3 size: 13 residues. With V trimmed by 5 bases and J by 3 bases, 4 bases remained unmatched. Germline V CDR1 and CDR2: GTSNPN, SVGIG (reference sequence). CDR3 loop: CAWAGQGDTEAFF. Here the CDR3 DNA reads TGTGCCTGGGCGGGACAGGGAGACACTGAAGCTTTCTTT.

This chain connects TRBV28 to TRBJ2-7; TRBD1 matches at 7 bases. V was pared by 7 bases and J by 4 bases, with 13 bases of the junction left unmatched. This CDR3 contains 15 residues. Germline loops: CDR1 MDHEN, CDR2 SYDVKM. The CDR3 sequence is CASTPTRGPGYEQYF. The CDR3 DNA sequence: TGTGCCAGCACCCCTACAAGGGGGCCAGGATACGAGCAGTACTTC.

V gene TRBV7-2 combines with J gene TRBJ1-6; 7 bases are shared with TRBD1. V dropped 8 bases and J dropped 9; count of bases not matched to a gene: 7. CDR1 and CDR2 (germline): SGHTA, FQGNSA. CDR3 length: 13 amino acids. CDR3 nucleotides: TGTGCCAGCCGGGGACAGTTGAGTTCACCCCTCCACTTT. This codes for CASRGQLSSPLHF.

The chain joins TRBV7-6 to TRBJ1-2; 7 bases line up with TRBD1. The germline V gene encodes CDR1 SGHVS and CDR2 FNYEAQ. V shed 1 base, J shed 8 bases, and the junction held 16 bases outside the gene matches. This CDR3 is 17 amino acids long. The CDR3 coding sequence is TGTGCCAGCAGCTTAGACCTCCCGAGGGGGCAGAACAGGGGCTACACCTTC. Translating gives CASSLDLPRGQNRGYTF. Based on the CDR3 plus reference TRBV7-6 and TRBJ1-2, the full variable domain is GAGVSQSPRYKVTKRGQDVALRCDPISGHVSLYWYRQALGQGPEFLTYFNYEAQQDKSGLPNDRFSAERPEGSISTLTIQRTEQRDSAMYRCASSLDLPRGQNRGYTFGSGTRLTVV.

V usage is TRBV10-3 and J usage is TRBJ1-1, with D perhaps matching TRBD1 (5 bases). Trimming took 3 bases from V and 1 from J, leaving 6 bases between them. Germline CDR1 reads ENHRY; CDR2 reads SYGVKD. The CDR3 totals 13 residues. CDR3 sequence reads: CAISDQGNTEAFF. CDR3 nucleotide sequence: TGTGCCATCAGTGATCAGGGGAACACTGAAGCTTTCTTT.

This clone turned up a few times. This chain connects TRBV18 to TRBJ1-2, with 9 bases that match TRBD1. J was trimmed by 8 bases and V by 5 bases; bases with no gene match: 12. The CDR3 totals 15 residues. From germline, CDR1 is KGHSH and CDR2 LQKENI. Here the CDR3 reads CASSVLRDREGGYTF. CDR3 coding DNA: TGTGCCAGCTCAGTCCTCCGGGACAGGGAGGGCGGCTACACCTTC.

This clone was counted between two and nine times. The chain links TRBV6-6 to TRBJ2-7; 10 bases agree with TRBD1. Germline values: CDR1 MNHNY, CDR2 SVGAGI (reference sequence). The ends lost 5 bases at V and 7 bases at J; junction bases unmatched: 5. The CDR3 spans 13 residues. CDR3 DNA sequence: TGTGCCAGCAGTACGGGACAGGGGCTGGAGCAGTACTTC. Protein product: CASSTGQGLEQYF.

This chain links TRBV7-2 with TRBJ2-7, with 12 bases that match TRBD2. V gave up 6 bases and J gave up 1 base; unmatched junction bases: 7. The CDR3 consists of 16 residues. From germline, CDR1 is SGHTA and CDR2 FQGNSA. This chain's CDR3 is CASRLLAGGGSYEQYF. The DNA of the CDR3 is TGTGCCAGCAGGCTACTAGCGGGGGGCGGGTCCTACGAGCAGTACTTC.

The chain joins TRBV6-1 to TRBJ2-7; possible D gene TRBD2, 6 bases. This CDR3 is 17 amino acids long. Germline V gene lookup returns CDR1 MNHNS and CDR2 SASEGT. V lost 4 bases and J 0 bases, leaving 19 bases between the germline ends. CDR3 DNA: TGTGCCAGCAGTGGGGGGGTATCTGCGGGGAGCTCCTACGAGCAGTACTTC. Protein: CASSGGVSAGSSYEQYF.

The chain combines TRBV7-8 with TRBJ1-6; the D gene is possibly TRBD1 (5 bases). This CDR3 is built from 16 residues. Trimming left V 6 bases short and J 0 bases short, with 12 bases between. CDR1 SGHVS and CDR2 FQNEAQ come from the germline V gene. As DNA, the CDR3 is TGTGCCAGCAGGGTAAACAGGAGCTCCTATAATTCACCCCTCCACTTT. Its protein product is CASRVNRSSYNSPLHF.

This rearrangement joins TRBV9 to TRBJ1-2; D gene ambiguous. Germline V gives CDR1 SGDLS, CDR2 YYNGEE. The V and J ends lost 4 bases and 6 bases respectively, with 19 bases between them. The CDR3 runs 15 residues. CDR3: CASSSLTFLPHGYTF. Here the CDR3 DNA reads TGTGCCAGCAGCTCACTTACCTTCTTGCCCCATGGCTACACCTTC.

The chain links TRBV9 to TRBJ1-4; no clear D. The germline CDR1 and CDR2 sequences are SGDLS and YYNGEE. The V end lost 3 bases, the J end lost 0 bases, and 9 bases lay between the germline ends. The CDR3 consists of 15 residues. CDR3 nucleotide sequence: TGTGCCAGCAGCGGATACGAGGCAACTAATGAAAAACTGTTTTTT. It specifies CASSGYEATNEKLFF.

V usage is TRBV5-4 and J usage is TRBJ1-5, with D perhaps TRBD1 (6 bases). The CDR3 extends over 16 amino acids. Germline V gives CDR1 SGHNT, CDR2 YYREEE (reference sequence). V shed 4 bases and J shed 6 bases, with 20 bases lying between them. Here the CDR3 reads CASSRGGAGQSQPQHF. The DNA for the CDR3 is TGTGCCAGCAGCCGGGGGGGAGCGGGACAATCTCAGCCCCAGCATTTT.

The V call is TRBV7-8, the J call TRBJ2-3; TRBD2 aligns across 9 bases. Germline V gene sequence: CDR1 SGHVS, CDR2 FQNEAQ. With V trimmed by 1 base and J by 4 bases, 6 bases remained unmatched. The CDR3 has 16 amino acids. The CDR3 is CASSLVSSGISDTQYF. The CDR3 nucleotides read TGTGCCAGCAGCTTAGTCTCTAGCGGGATATCAGATACGCAGTATTTT.